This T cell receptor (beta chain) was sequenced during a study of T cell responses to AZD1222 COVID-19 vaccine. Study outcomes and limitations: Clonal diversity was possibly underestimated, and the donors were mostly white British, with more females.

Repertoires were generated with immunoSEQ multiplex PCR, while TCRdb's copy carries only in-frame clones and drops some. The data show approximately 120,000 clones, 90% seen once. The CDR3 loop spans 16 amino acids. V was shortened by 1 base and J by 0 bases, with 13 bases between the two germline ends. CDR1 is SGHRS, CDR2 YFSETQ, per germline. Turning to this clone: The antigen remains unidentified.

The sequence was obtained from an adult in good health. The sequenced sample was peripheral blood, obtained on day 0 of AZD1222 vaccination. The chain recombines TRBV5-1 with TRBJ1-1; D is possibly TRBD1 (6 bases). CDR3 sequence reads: CASSLRGMGMNTEAFF. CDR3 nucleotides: TGCGCCAGCAGCTTGAGGGGGATGGGGATGAACACTGAAGCTTTCTTT.